This TCR beta chain derives from a study of CD8 T cells in Susac syndrome. Study as a whole: Patients with Susac syndrome were therapy-naive, on corticosteroids, or on intravenous immunoglobulin alone at the time that blood was drawn.

It was with random hexamers that about 0.45 to 1 ug RNA was reverse transcribed. One entry per CDR3 protein results from TCRdb running MiXCR on the immunoSEQ multiplex PCR reads. The sample holds some 200,000 distinct CDR3 sequences, around 95% seen once. The clonotype comes from a human donor with Susac syndrome. The sequencing sample was made of CD8+ T cells from PBMCs.

CDR3 protein: CASSYTVADTQYF. CDR3 DNA sequence: TGTGCCAGCAGTTATACCGTGGCAGATACGCAGTATTTT. The chain combines TRBV6-6 with TRBJ2-3; D gene ambiguous. V lost 3 bases and J lost 4, with 8 bases in between. Germline loops: CDR1 MNHNY, CDR2 SVGAGI (reference sequence). The CDR3 loop spans 13 amino acids.